The rows below give T cell receptor beta chains drawn from one sample of a study of blood T cell repertoires in COVID-19. The protocol was immunoSEQ multiplex PCR, while the TCRdb copy is restricted to in-frame clones and leaves out a portion. The table has about 38,000 clones, roughly 80% seen once. Sequenced material: peripheral blood. Receptors were obtained from a man aged 55 to 70 with COVID-19, enrolled during active disease. Each CDR3 is given with its conserved first and last residue. The order of the fields is D gene, V gene, J gene, clone size, CDR3 DNA, CDR3 protein. The D gene is left open where the match is weak. Clone sizes are given selectively: once, few, many, or a class where the clone is expanded.

d_gene: NA; v_gene: TRBV25-1; j_gene: TRBJ1-2; abundance: once; CDR3nt: TGTGCCAGCAGTGAATCCGGGAGGAGCTATGGCTACACCTTC; CDR3aa: CASSESGRSYGYTF
d_gene: NA; v_gene: TRBV28; j_gene: TRBJ1-1; abundance: once; CDR3nt: TGTGCCAGTTACTCAGGGGACACTGAAGCTTTCTTT; CDR3aa: CASYSGDTEAFF
d_gene: NA; v_gene: TRBV5-1; j_gene: TRBJ2-6; abundance: NA; CDR3nt: TGCGCCAGCAGCGGCGACAGTTCCTCTGGGGCCAACGTCCTGACTTTC; CDR3aa: CASSGDSSSGANVLTF
d_gene: TRBD1; v_gene: TRBV30; j_gene: TRBJ1-1; abundance: once; CDR3nt: TGTGCCTGGAGTCCCCTGACAGGGATGGCTTTCTTT; CDR3aa: CAWSPLTGMAFF
d_gene: NA; v_gene: TRBV2; j_gene: TRBJ1-2; abundance: NA; CDR3nt: TGTGCCAGCAGTGACGGGGGGCGAAGGGTAGAAGGCTACACCTTC; CDR3aa: CASSDGGRRVEGYTF
d_gene: TRBD1; v_gene: TRBV7-9; j_gene: TRBJ1-2; abundance: NA; CDR3nt: TGTGCCAGCAGCCTAGGACAGGGTGTCGGCTATGGCTACACCTTC; CDR3aa: CASSLGQGVGYGYTF
d_gene: NA; v_gene: TRBV4-3; j_gene: TRBJ1-3; abundance: NA; CDR3nt: TGCGCCAGCAGCCAGACCGTCCTGGACAGAAGCTCTGGAAACACCATATATTTT; CDR3aa: CASSQTVLDRSSGNTIYF
d_gene: NA; v_gene: TRBV19; j_gene: TRBJ2-1; abundance: NA; CDR3nt: TGTGCCACACAGACAGAATTCTACTCCTACAATGAGCAGTTCTTC; CDR3aa: CATQTEFYSYNEQFF
d_gene: NA; v_gene: TRBV6-1; j_gene: TRBJ1-6; abundance: NA; CDR3nt: TGTGCCAGCAGTGAAGGGATAGGGGAGGGTTCACCCCTCCACTTT; CDR3aa: CASSEGIGEGSPLHF
d_gene: TRBD1; v_gene: TRBV5-6; j_gene: TRBJ1-3; abundance: NA; CDR3nt: TGTGCCAGCAGCTGGGGACAGGGGATGCGCTCTGGAAACACCATATATTTT; CDR3aa: CASSWGQGMRSGNTIYF
d_gene: NA; v_gene: TRBV3-1/TRBV3-2; j_gene: TRBJ1-4; abundance: NA; CDR3nt: TGTGCCAGCAGCCAAGCAGGGGTTCATGAAAAACTGTTTTTT; CDR3aa: CASSQAGVHEKLFF
d_gene: TRBD1; v_gene: TRBV13; j_gene: TRBJ1-2; abundance: NA; CDR3nt: TGTGCCAGCAGCTTGAACAGGGGGCCATCCCTAGGTGGCTACACCTTC; CDR3aa: CASSLNRGPSLGGYTF
d_gene: NA; v_gene: TRBV5-5; j_gene: TRBJ2-5; abundance: NA; CDR3nt: TGTGCCAGCAGCTTGGCCGAGGTTCCGGGGACCCAGTACTTC; CDR3aa: CASSLAEVPGTQYF
d_gene: TRBD1; v_gene: TRBV28; j_gene: TRBJ2-2; abundance: NA; CDR3nt: TGTGCCAGCAGTCCCGGGACAGGGCAATGGTCGAGCGGGGAGCTGTTTTTT; CDR3aa: CASSPGTGQWSSGELFF
d_gene: TRBD1; v_gene: TRBV19; j_gene: TRBJ2-7; abundance: NA; CDR3nt: TGTGCCAGTCGACGGGACAGTGCCACCTACGAGCAGTACTTC; CDR3aa: CASRRDSATYEQYF
d_gene: NA; v_gene: TRBV18; j_gene: TRBJ2-1; abundance: NA; CDR3nt: TGTGCCAGCTCAGGGGGCCAACTTAACAATGAGCAGTTCTTC; CDR3aa: CASSGGQLNNEQFF
d_gene: NA; v_gene: TRBV27; j_gene: TRBJ2-3; abundance: NA; CDR3nt: TGTGCCAGCAGTTTATGGGGAGGCACAGATACGCAGTATTTT; CDR3aa: CASSLWGGTDTQYF
d_gene: TRBD1; v_gene: TRBV7-8; j_gene: TRBJ1-2; abundance: NA; CDR3nt: TGTGCCAGCAGCTTAGTCCGGGACAGGGGCTATGGCTACACCTTC; CDR3aa: CASSLVRDRGYGYTF
d_gene: TRBD2; v_gene: TRBV28; j_gene: TRBJ2-7; abundance: once; CDR3nt: TGTGCCAGCAGAAAAAGTAGCGGGACACCCTACGAGCAGTACTTC; CDR3aa: CASRKSSGTPYEQYF
d_gene: NA; v_gene: TRBV29-1; j_gene: TRBJ1-1; abundance: NA; CDR3nt: TGCAGCGTAAGGGGGATTATGAACACTGAAGCTTTCTTT; CDR3aa: CSVRGIMNTEAFF
d_gene: NA; v_gene: TRBV6-5; j_gene: TRBJ2-7; abundance: NA; CDR3nt: TGTGCCAGCAGGAAGCAGGCAGGTTCGTACGAGCAGTACTTC; CDR3aa: CASRKQAGSYEQYF
d_gene: TRBD2; v_gene: TRBV7-9; j_gene: TRBJ2-1; abundance: NA; CDR3nt: TGTGCCAGCAGCTCCTTAGGGAGCGGGAGGACTAATGAGCAGTTCTTC; CDR3aa: CASSSLGSGRTNEQFF
d_gene: NA; v_gene: TRBV4-1; j_gene: TRBJ1-6; abundance: NA; CDR3nt: TGCGCCAGCAGCCAAGATAGCAGTAATAATTCACCCCTCCACTTT; CDR3aa: CASSQDSSNNSPLHF
d_gene: TRBD1; v_gene: TRBV27; j_gene: TRBJ1-4; abundance: once; CDR3nt: TGTGCCAGCAGTCACCGCCCGGGACAGACTAATGAAAAACTGTTTTTT; CDR3aa: CASSHRPGQTNEKLFF
d_gene: NA; v_gene: TRBV12-3/TRBV12-4; j_gene: TRBJ1-2; abundance: NA; CDR3nt: TGTGCCAGCAGTTTAGATAGCTATGGCTACACCTTC; CDR3aa: CASSLDSYGYTF
d_gene: NA; v_gene: TRBV6-6; j_gene: TRBJ1-1; abundance: NA; CDR3nt: TGTGCCAGCAACCAGGGGCACACTGAAGCTTTCTTT; CDR3aa: CASNQGHTEAFF
d_gene: NA; v_gene: TRBV18; j_gene: TRBJ2-2; abundance: NA; CDR3nt: TGTGCCAGCTCACCGGAACAGACCAGATCCACCGGGGAGCTGTTTTTT; CDR3aa: CASSPEQTRSTGELFF
d_gene: TRBD1; v_gene: TRBV5-1; j_gene: TRBJ1-2; abundance: NA; CDR3nt: TGCGCCAGCAGCCCCCGGGACAGGAACTATGGCTACACCTTC; CDR3aa: CASSPRDRNYGYTF
d_gene: TRBD1; v_gene: TRBV6-5; j_gene: TRBJ1-2; abundance: NA; CDR3nt: TGTGCCAGCAGGGGACAGAAAATGTATGGCTACACCTTC; CDR3aa: CASRGQKMYGYTF
d_gene: NA; v_gene: TRBV25-1; j_gene: TRBJ2-2; abundance: NA; CDR3nt: TGTGCCTCCGAGGGAGGGGGTAACACCGGGGAGCTGTTTTTT; CDR3aa: CASEGGGNTGELFF
d_gene: TRBD1; v_gene: TRBV5-1; j_gene: TRBJ2-7; abundance: once; CDR3nt: TGCGCCAGCAGCCACGGGACAGGGGATGGGTACGAGCAGTACTTC; CDR3aa: CASSHGTGDGYEQYF
d_gene: NA; v_gene: TRBV5-1; j_gene: TRBJ2-1; abundance: NA; CDR3nt: TGCGCCAGCAGCTCTGGACAGCTCTACAATGAGCAGTTCTTC; CDR3aa: CASSSGQLYNEQFF
d_gene: TRBD1; v_gene: TRBV30; j_gene: TRBJ2-2; abundance: NA; CDR3nt: TGTGCCTTACACAGGGGCACCGGGGAGCTGTTTTTT; CDR3aa: CALHRGTGELFF
d_gene: NA; v_gene: TRBV2; j_gene: TRBJ1-5; abundance: NA; CDR3nt: TGTGCCAGCAGTGAATTTCGCTATGTCGGTCAGCCCCAGCATTTT; CDR3aa: CASSEFRYVGQPQHF
d_gene: NA; v_gene: TRBV19; j_gene: TRBJ1-4; abundance: NA; CDR3nt: TGTGCCAGTAGTATGCAACAGGTTAATGAAAAACTGTTTTTT; CDR3aa: CASSMQQVNEKLFF
d_gene: TRBD1; v_gene: TRBV5-4; j_gene: TRBJ1-1; abundance: NA; CDR3nt: TGTGCCAGCAGCGGCAGGACAGGGGGGCGAGAAGCTTTCTTT; CDR3aa: CASSGRTGGREAFF
d_gene: NA; v_gene: TRBV25-1; j_gene: TRBJ1-6; abundance: NA; CDR3nt: TGTGCCAGCAGTGACACCGGACCGAGGGTTGGTTCACCCCTCCACTTT; CDR3aa: CASSDTGPRVGSPLHF
d_gene: TRBD2; v_gene: TRBV6-5; j_gene: TRBJ2-5; abundance: NA; CDR3nt: TGTGCCAGCAGTACGACTAGCGGGGGCCAAGAGACCCAGTACTTC; CDR3aa: CASSTTSGGQETQYF
d_gene: NA; v_gene: TRBV5-4; j_gene: TRBJ1-1; abundance: NA; CDR3nt: TGTGCCAGCAGCCGCAGGGGGAACACTGAAGCTTTCTTT; CDR3aa: CASSRRGNTEAFF
d_gene: TRBD1; v_gene: TRBV15; j_gene: TRBJ1-1; abundance: NA; CDR3nt: TGTGCCACCAGCAGACAGGGGGTCAACACTGAAGCTTTCTTT; CDR3aa: CATSRQGVNTEAFF
d_gene: NA; v_gene: TRBV6-6; j_gene: TRBJ2-2; abundance: NA; CDR3nt: TGTGCCAGCAGTTACGGGGGCCTCGCGAACACCGGGGAGCTGTTTTTT; CDR3aa: CASSYGGLANTGELFF
d_gene: NA; v_gene: TRBV6-5; j_gene: TRBJ1-1; abundance: NA; CDR3nt: TGTGCCAGCAGGACAGAAGTGAACACTGAAGCTTTCTTT; CDR3aa: CASRTEVNTEAFF
d_gene: TRBD1; v_gene: TRBV25-1; j_gene: TRBJ1-2; abundance: NA; CDR3nt: TGTGCCAGCAGTCAGACAGGGGGCAATGGCTACACCTTC; CDR3aa: CASSQTGGNGYTF
d_gene: NA; v_gene: TRBV5-1; j_gene: TRBJ2-5; abundance: NA; CDR3nt: TGCGCCAGCTGCTTGGGTAGCAACCAAGAGACCCAGTACTTC; CDR3aa: CASCLGSNQETQYF
d_gene: NA; v_gene: TRBV12-2; j_gene: TRBJ1-3; abundance: NA; CDR3nt: TGTGCAAGTCGCTTCAAGTCCACTTCCCCTGGAAACACCATATATTTT; CDR3aa: CASRFKSTSPGNTIYF